This TCR beta chain derives from a study of OX40 agonist ivuxolimab in advanced cancers. Study context: As their treatment, patients were administered ivuxolimab, an agonistic anti-OX40 (CD134) antibody.

Patients who had autoimmune disease history or got systemic immunosuppression were left out. The study's findings and limits: CD4+ and CD8+ blood T cells expanded clonally by week 6 at 0.1 to 3.0 mg/kg. The study found that CD8+ T cells averaged more expanded clones than CD4+.

The V end lost 6 bases, the J end lost 4 bases, and 15 bases lay between the germline ends. Germline CDR1 is MDHEN and CDR2 is SYDVKM. The CDR3 is 14 amino acids. On this clone itself: Its target is unknown.

Measured with immunoSEQ multiplex PCR; TCRdb has only the in-frame clones, and not every one. The top ten hold 0.4% to 0.55% of the sample, which has tens of thousands of clones, 85% to 95% seen once. Sequenced material: CD4+ or CD8+ T cells sorted from blood, taken in a trial of the OX40 agonist ivuxolimab. The sequence derives from an adult with an advanced solid tumor such as melanoma, head and neck, liver or kidney cancer. The chain couples TRBV28 to TRBJ1-2; possible D gene TRBD1, 6 bases. CDR3 coding DNA: TGTGCCAGCAGCCCCCGAGGCAGGGGCTATGGCTACACCTTC. Its protein is CASSPRGRGYGYTF.